Listed below are T cell receptor beta chains from one sample, sequenced in a study of T cells in Graves' hyperthyroidism and ophthalmopathy. One entry per CDR3 protein results from TCRdb running MiXCR on the multiplex PCR reads. The sample carries 550,000 to 650,000 distinct CDR3 sequences, roughly 13% recorded once. Sequencing input: blood. These receptors originate from a woman aged 30 to 39 with Graves' hyperthyroidism that later progressed to Graves' ophthalmopathy. CDR3s include the opening cysteine and the closing phenylalanine or tryptophan. The D gene is left open where the match is weak. Only some rows state a clone size, as once, few, many or a class for expanded clones.

J gene: TRBJ1-1; V gene: TRBV20-1; D gene: .; clone size: many; CDR3 protein: CSASADMNTEAFF; CDR3 DNA: TGCAGTGCTAGCGCGGATATGAACACTGAAGCTTTCTTT
J gene: TRBJ2-7; V gene: TRBV28; D gene: .; clone size: many; CDR3 protein: CASSPEAPHSYEQYF; CDR3 DNA: TGTGCCAGCAGTCCGGAGGCCCCACACAGCTACGAGCAGTACTTC
J gene: TRBJ2-1; V gene: TRBV12-5; D gene: TRBD1; clone size: .; CDR3 protein: CASGPGQGASYNEQFF; CDR3 DNA: TGTGCTAGTGGACCCGGACAGGGGGCTTCCTACAATGAGCAGTTCTTC
J gene: TRBJ2-7; V gene: TRBV5-1; D gene: .; clone size: few; CDR3 protein: CASSSMTNTYEQYF; CDR3 DNA: TGCGCCAGCAGCTCAATGACAAATACCTACGAGCAGTACTTC
J gene: TRBJ2-7; V gene: TRBV28; D gene: TRBD1; clone size: many; CDR3 protein: CASTSRQAGGNGDEQYF; CDR3 DNA: TGTGCCAGCACCTCAAGGCAGGCAGGGGGCAACGGGGACGAGCAGTACTTC
J gene: TRBJ1-1; V gene: TRBV6-5; D gene: .; clone size: many; CDR3 protein: CASSYSTGASEAFF; CDR3 DNA: TGTGCCAGCAGTTACTCGACGGGGGCGAGCGAAGCTTTCTTT
J gene: TRBJ2-7; V gene: TRBV12-3/TRBV12-4; D gene: TRBD1; clone size: many; CDR3 protein: CASSPPGQNYEQYF; CDR3 DNA: TGTGCCAGCAGTCCTCCGGGACAGAATTACGAGCAGTACTTC
J gene: TRBJ2-2; V gene: TRBV2; D gene: TRBD2; clone size: .; CDR3 protein: CASSERLAADSGTRELFF; CDR3 DNA: TGTGCCAGCAGTGAGCGACTAGCGGCCGATTCGGGCACCAGGGAGCTGTTTTTT
J gene: TRBJ1-2; V gene: TRBV4-2; D gene: TRBD1; clone size: few; CDR3 protein: CASSQVTSGQANYGYTF; CDR3 DNA: TGTGCCAGCAGCCAAGTTACGTCCGGACAGGCCAACTATGGCTACACCTTC
J gene: TRBJ2-2; V gene: TRBV7-8; D gene: .; clone size: .; CDR3 protein: CASSLISGVSGELFF; CDR3 DNA: TGTGCCAGCAGCTTAATCTCTGGGGTTTCCGGGGAGCTGTTTTTT
J gene: TRBJ2-7; V gene: TRBV10-3; D gene: .; clone size: many; CDR3 protein: CAISEGSGNSYEQYF; CDR3 DNA: TGTGCCATCAGTGAGGGGTCCGGCAACTCCTACGAGCAGTACTTC
J gene: TRBJ2-3; V gene: TRBV7-2; D gene: TRBD2; clone size: many; CDR3 protein: CASSLSGKFTDTQYF; CDR3 DNA: TGTGCCAGCAGCTTAAGCGGGAAGTTTACAGATACGCAGTATTTT
J gene: TRBJ2-7; V gene: TRBV18; D gene: TRBD2; clone size: .; CDR3 protein: CASSSQRESRNEQYF; CDR3 DNA: TGTGCCAGCTCATCACAGCGGGAGAGTAGGAACGAGCAGTACTTC
J gene: TRBJ1-5; V gene: TRBV2; D gene: .; clone size: .; CDR3 protein: CASTSLVGNQPQHF; CDR3 DNA: TGTGCCAGCACCTCTCTGGTGGGCAATCAGCCCCAGCATTTT
J gene: TRBJ1-3; V gene: TRBV6-1; D gene: .; clone size: many; CDR3 protein: CASSGLGTLSGNTIYF; CDR3 DNA: TGTGCCAGCAGTGGGCTCGGGACGCTTTCTGGAAACACCATATATTTT
J gene: TRBJ1-4; V gene: TRBV5-1; D gene: .; clone size: .; CDR3 protein: CASSWGGADEKLFF; CDR3 DNA: TGCGCCAGCAGCTGGGGCGGGGCGGATGAAAAACTGTTTTTT
J gene: TRBJ2-1; V gene: TRBV11-3; D gene: TRBD2; clone size: few; CDR3 protein: CASSLDLLAGGPLSFYNEQFF; CDR3 DNA: TGTGCCAGCAGCTTAGATCTACTAGCGGGAGGGCCCCTCTCCTTCTACAATGAGCAGTTCTTC
J gene: TRBJ2-1; V gene: TRBV5-1; D gene: .; clone size: many; CDR3 protein: CASSLVSPSSYNEQFF; CDR3 DNA: TGCGCCAGCAGCTTGGTCAGTCCGAGCTCCTACAATGAGCAGTTCTTC
J gene: TRBJ2-3; V gene: TRBV5-1; D gene: .; clone size: .; CDR3 protein: CASSSPDGSFMETDTQYF; CDR3 DNA: TGCGCCAGCAGCTCCCCGGACGGATCGTTTATGGAAACAGATACGCAGTATTTT
J gene: TRBJ2-3; V gene: TRBV27; D gene: .; clone size: many; CDR3 protein: CASQVTPHTDTQYF; CDR3 DNA: TGTGCCAGTCAGGTCACCCCCCACACAGATACGCAGTATTTT
J gene: TRBJ2-7; V gene: TRBV19; D gene: .; clone size: .; CDR3 protein: CASSIPGASYEQYF; CDR3 DNA: TGTGCCAGTAGTATCCCGGGGGCTAGCTACGAGCAGTACTTC
J gene: TRBJ2-3; V gene: TRBV6-1; D gene: .; clone size: few; CDR3 protein: CASKQGRADTQYF; CDR3 DNA: TGTGCCAGCAAACAGGGTCGAGCAGATACGCAGTATTTT
J gene: TRBJ2-5; V gene: TRBV7-9; D gene: .; clone size: few; CDR3 protein: CASSHSGGLETQYF; CDR3 DNA: TGTGCCAGCAGCCATTCCGGCGGACTAGAGACCCAGTACTTC
J gene: TRBJ2-2; V gene: TRBV4-1; D gene: .; clone size: .; CDR3 protein: CASSQRRLTGELFF; CDR3 DNA: TGCGCCAGCAGCCAACGCAGGCTCACCGGGGAGCTGTTTTTT
J gene: TRBJ1-3; V gene: TRBV5-1; D gene: .; clone size: few; CDR3 protein: CASSFGRISGNTIYF; CDR3 DNA: TGCGCCAGCAGCTTCGGACGGATCTCTGGAAACACCATATATTTT
J gene: TRBJ2-3; V gene: TRBV12-3/TRBV12-4; D gene: .; clone size: many; CDR3 protein: CASSSGYGGRGTDTQYF; CDR3 DNA: TGTGCCAGCAGTTCCGGGTATGGAGGTCGTGGCACAGATACGCAGTATTTT
J gene: TRBJ2-5; V gene: TRBV11-2; D gene: .; clone size: few; CDR3 protein: CASSFERQETQYF; CDR3 DNA: TGTGCCAGCAGCTTTGAAAGACAAGAGACCCAGTACTTC
J gene: TRBJ2-1; V gene: TRBV6-2/TRBV6-3; D gene: .; clone size: many; CDR3 protein: CASRGFALGAGFYNEQFF; CDR3 DNA: TGTGCCAGCCGGGGGTTCGCTCTAGGGGCGGGCTTTTACAATGAGCAGTTCTTC
J gene: TRBJ1-6; V gene: TRBV5-5; D gene: .; clone size: few; CDR3 protein: CASSLPSYNSPLHF; CDR3 DNA: TGTGCCAGCAGCTTGCCCTCCTATAATTCACCCCTCCACTTT
J gene: TRBJ1-2; V gene: TRBV11-3; D gene: TRBD1; clone size: .; CDR3 protein: CASSRDRDSYGYTF; CDR3 DNA: TGTGCCAGCTCCCGGGACAGGGACAGCTATGGCTACACCTTC
J gene: TRBJ2-1; V gene: TRBV20-1; D gene: TRBD2; clone size: once; CDR3 protein: CSAPGLAGTYNEQFF; CDR3 DNA: TGCAGTGCTCCGGGACTAGCCGGGACCTACAATGAGCAGTTCTTC
J gene: TRBJ2-1; V gene: TRBV27; D gene: .; clone size: .; CDR3 protein: CASSGGLPGSYNEQFF; CDR3 DNA: TGTGCCAGCAGTGGGGGGCTCCCGGGCTCCTACAATGAGCAGTTCTTC
J gene: TRBJ2-4; V gene: TRBV30; D gene: .; clone size: .; CDR3 protein: CAWSVSRYLAKNIQYF; CDR3 DNA: TGTGCCTGGAGTGTATCCAGATACTTAGCCAAAAACATTCAGTACTTC
J gene: TRBJ2-7; V gene: TRBV12-3/TRBV12-4; D gene: .; clone size: few; CDR3 protein: CASMRAGSYEQYF; CDR3 DNA: TGTGCCAGCATGAGGGCAGGGAGCTACGAGCAGTACTTC
J gene: TRBJ1-5; V gene: TRBV27; D gene: .; clone size: many; CDR3 protein: CASSLVTGSNQPQHF; CDR3 DNA: TGTGCCAGCAGTTTGGTTACGGGTAGCAATCAGCCCCAGCATTTT
J gene: TRBJ1-1; V gene: TRBV6-5; D gene: .; clone size: .; CDR3 protein: CASSYRGSNTEAFF; CDR3 DNA: TGTGCCAGCAGTTACAGGGGCTCGAACACTGAAGCTTTCTTT
J gene: TRBJ2-4; V gene: TRBV7-9; D gene: .; clone size: few; CDR3 protein: CASSLNRDNIQYF; CDR3 DNA: TGTGCCAGCAGCCTGAACAGGGATAACATTCAGTACTTC
J gene: TRBJ1-1; V gene: TRBV28; D gene: .; clone size: many; CDR3 protein: CASSFQGLNTEAFF; CDR3 DNA: TGTGCCAGCAGTTTTCAGGGGTTAAACACTGAAGCTTTCTTT
J gene: TRBJ1-5; V gene: TRBV27; D gene: .; clone size: few; CDR3 protein: CASREGSQPQHF; CDR3 DNA: TGTGCCAGCAGGGAGGGGTCTCAGCCCCAGCATTTT
J gene: TRBJ2-3; V gene: TRBV6-2/TRBV6-3; D gene: TRBD2; clone size: many; CDR3 protein: CASRPVLAGATYTQYF; CDR3 DNA: TGTGCCAGCAGGCCGGTACTAGCGGGAGCAACGTATACGCAGTATTTT
J gene: TRBJ2-3; V gene: TRBV28; D gene: TRBD2; clone size: many; CDR3 protein: CASSSHQGAGKGDTQYF; CDR3 DNA: TGTGCCAGCAGTTCCCACCAGGGAGCGGGAAAAGGAGATACGCAGTATTTT
J gene: TRBJ2-1; V gene: TRBV12-5; D gene: .; clone size: many; CDR3 protein: CASVRLESYNEQFF; CDR3 DNA: TGTGCTAGTGTTCGGCTCGAATCCTACAATGAGCAGTTCTTC
J gene: TRBJ1-3; V gene: TRBV30; D gene: .; clone size: few; CDR3 protein: CAWSVGTSSGNTIYF; CDR3 DNA: TGTGCCTGGAGTGTTGGGACTAGCTCTGGAAACACCATATATTTT
J gene: TRBJ2-2; V gene: TRBV24-1; D gene: .; clone size: many; CDR3 protein: CATSDPPWSGLAGELFF; CDR3 DNA: TGTGCCACCAGTGACCCGCCTTGGTCGGGGTTAGCCGGGGAGCTGTTTTTT
J gene: TRBJ2-1; V gene: TRBV2; D gene: .; clone size: many; CDR3 protein: CASSEIGSRSYNEQFF; CDR3 DNA: TGTGCCAGCAGTGAAATCGGGAGTAGGTCCTACAATGAGCAGTTCTTC
J gene: TRBJ1-1; V gene: TRBV18; D gene: .; clone size: .; CDR3 protein: CASIRDYMNTEAFF; CDR3 DNA: TGTGCCAGCATCAGGGATTACATGAACACTGAAGCTTTCTTT
J gene: TRBJ2-5; V gene: TRBV12-3/TRBV12-4; D gene: TRBD2; clone size: .; CDR3 protein: CASSERDGGKETQYF; CDR3 DNA: TGTGCCAGCAGTGAAAGAGACGGGGGGAAAGAGACCCAGTACTTC
J gene: TRBJ1-2; V gene: TRBV28; D gene: .; clone size: many; CDR3 protein: CASHRADHGYTF; CDR3 DNA: TGTGCCAGCCACAGGGCAGACCATGGCTACACCTTC